This TCR beta chain came from a study of blood T cells in healthy people across ages. CDR1 is SGDLS and CDR2 is YYNGEE in the germline V gene. Trimming left V 0 bases short and J 3 bases short, with 9 bases between. There are 14 residues in the CDR3. Findings and limits, study-wide: Diversity of TCR beta correlated strongly with naive T cell percentage.

The people who gave samples were healthy Caucasians from Russia, aged roughly 6 to 100. Isolated per sample were at least 6 million PBMCs. This clonotype appeared many times. Its antigen remains unknown. Using a J-beta primer mix together with a sample-barcoded 5' primer, a second PCR was run for roughly 7 to 12 cycles. TCRdb re-derived calls from the 5' RACE reads in MiXCR, one entry per CDR3 protein. The sample has roughly 730,000 distinct CDR3 sequences, roughly three fifths seen once. The V and J genes are TRBV9 and TRBJ2-5; no firm D call. Sequenced material: blood. This receptor was identified in a man aged 35-49 years in good health. The chain's CDR3 is CASSVDNLEETQYF. The DNA of the CDR3 is TGTGCCAGCAGCGTAGATAACCTCGAAGAGACCCAGTACTTC.